Below are 22 T cell receptor beta chains sequenced from a single sample in a study of regulatory and conventional T cells in RAG deficiency. Here immunoSEQ multiplex PCR was the method, and the copy in TCRdb shows in-frame clones only, minus some. The data contain 29,000 or so clones, 90% to 95% of them singletons. The sorted conventional CD4+ T cells were CD25-low and CD127-high, with genomic DNA sequenced. Separately, the same data were catalogued under a study of regulatory T cells. Turning to that study: Amplification used 52 TRBV primers and 13 TRBJ primers.

Input material: CD25- CD4+ T cells sorted from blood. The source is a human donor in good health.

This clone came up once. The J gene is TRBJ2-1, the V gene TRBV19; 8 nucleotides agree with TRBD1. Germline lookup yields CDR1 LNHDA and CDR2 SQIVND (reference sequence). The ends lost 4 bases at V and 2 bases at J; junction bases unmatched: 1. The CDR3 loop spans 14 amino acids. The CDR3 sequence is CASSKGQAYNEQFF. The CDR3 bases are TGTGCCAGTAGTAAGGGACAGGCCTACAATGAGCAGTTCTTC.

CDR3 in DNA: TGTGCCAGCAGCTTCGGTCATTACACTGAAGCTTTCTTT. It codes for CASSFGHYTEAFF. The gene calls are TRBV11-2 and TRBJ1-1; D uncertain. CDR1 is SGHAT, CDR2 FQNNGV, per germline. The V end was cut by 3 bases, the J end by 3 bases, with 8 bases between. The CDR3 spans 13 residues.

V gene TRBV27 combines with J gene TRBJ1-6; the match to TRBD1 covers 7 bases. The junction had 6 bases not matched to a gene; V was cut back by 6 bases and J by 7 bases. This CDR3 is 14 amino acids long. Germline CDR1 is MNHEY and CDR2 is SMNVEV (reference sequence). The CDR3 DNA sequence: TGTGCCAGCAGACCCGACAGGGCGAATTCACCCCTCCACTTT. This translates into CASRPDRANSPLHF.

The rearrangement uses TRBV4-1 and TRBJ2-1; 11 bases align to TRBD2. From germline, CDR1 is MGHRA and CDR2 YSYEKL. This CDR3 is 15 amino acids long. Trimming took 6 bases from V and 6 from J; bases not matched to a gene: 7. The CDR3 DNA reads as TGCGCCAGCAGTCTGACTAGCGGGGTGTTCAATGAGCAGTTCTTC. Translation: CASSLTSGVFNEQFF.

The genes are TRBV6-6 and TRBJ2-3; 12 bases match TRBD1. This CDR3 is built from 15 residues. The V gene's germline CDR1 is MNHNY and CDR2 SVGAGI (reference sequence). J lost 5 bases, V lost 9 bases, and 9 bases had no gene match. The CDR3 sequence: CASRGGQGAGDTQYF. The DNA of the CDR3 is TGTGCCAGTCGGGGGGGACAGGGGGCAGGAGATACGCAGTATTTT.

This clone was observed a single time. The chain couples TRBV5-1 to TRBJ2-3, with D possibly being TRBD1 (6 bases). This CDR3 contains 15 residues. Trimming removed 4 bases at V and 0 bases at J, with 12 bases between. Per germline, CDR1 SGHRS and CDR2 YFSETQ. The CDR3 DNA follows: TGCGCCAGCAGCAGCGACAGGCGTAGCACAGATACGCAGTATTTT. This gives the protein CASSSDRRSTDTQYF. Filled out from reference TRBV5-1 and TRBJ2-3, the complete variable domain reads KAGVTQTPRYLIKTRGQQVTLSCSPISGHRSVSWYQQTPGQGLQFLFEYFSETQRNKGNFPGRFSGRQFSNSRSEMNVSTLELGDSALYLCASSSDRRSTDTQYFGPGTRLTVL.

This clone was observed a single time. The chain carries TRBV6-5 and TRBJ2-1, with D perhaps matching TRBD2 (5 bases). V was shortened by 0 bases and J by 5 bases, with 8 bases between the two germline ends. Germline V gene sequence: CDR1 MNHEY, CDR2 SVGAGI. The CDR3 has 14 residues. The CDR3 DNA reads TGTGCCAGCAGTTACTCGGGGAGAAACAATGAGCAGTTCTTC. Translating gives CASSYSGRNNEQFF.

The V call is TRBV19, the J call TRBJ2-1; 12 bases match TRBD2. The CDR3 has 16 amino acids. V lost 1 base, J lost 8 bases, and 6 bases stayed unmatched. Germline V gene lookup returns CDR1 LNHDA and CDR2 SQIVND (reference sequence). This chain's CDR3 is CASSIAGTSGLDEQFF. For the CDR3, the DNA is TGTGCCAGTAGTATAGCGGGGACTAGCGGGTTGGATGAGCAGTTCTTC.

The rearrangement uses TRBV15 and TRBJ1-3, with TRBD1 matching 9 bases. CDR3 length: 18 residues. V dropped 5 bases and J dropped 4; count of bases not matched to a gene: 15. Germline values: CDR1 LNHNV, CDR2 YYDKDF (reference sequence). CDR3: CATSGYPGQGLTGNTIYF. The CDR3 DNA is TGTGCCACCAGCGGATACCCGGGACAGGGTCTAACCGGAAACACCATATATTTT. Using reference TRBV15 and TRBJ1-3 for the parts outside the CDR3, the full variable domain is DAMVIQNPRYQVTQFGKPVTLSCSQTLNHNVMYWYQQKSSQAPKLLFHYYDKDFNNEADTPDNFQSRRPNTSFCFLDIRSPGLGDTAMYLCATSGYPGQGLTGNTIYFGEGSWLTVV.

V is TRBV27 and J is TRBJ2-1, with D possibly TRBD2 on 5 matching bases. Deletions cut 6 bases from V and 5 bases from J, with 17 bases between. CDR3 size: 15 residues. Germline assignment: CDR1 MNHEY and CDR2 SMNVEV (reference sequence). The CDR3 DNA follows: TGTGCCAGCAGCTCCCTTGAGCGGAAAAACAATGAGCAGTTCTTC. Translation gives CASSSLERKNNEQFF.

The count of this clone is one. V is TRBV29-1 and J is TRBJ1-4; D unclear. The CDR3 runs to 15 residues. The germline V gene has CDR1 SQVTM and CDR2 ANQGSEA. Trimming pared 0 bases from V and 8 bases from J, leaving 16 bases between. Here the CDR3 reads CSVEDWPLVREKLFF. The CDR3 DNA follows: TGCAGCGTTGAAGATTGGCCCCTCGTCCGAGAAAAACTGTTTTTT.

The count of this clone is one. The chain uses TRBV18 and TRBJ1-1; 9 bases fit TRBD1. From germline, CDR1 is KGHSH and CDR2 LQKENI. This CDR3 comprises 13 residues. J gave up 8 bases and V 3 bases, and 4 bases lay outside the gene matches. The CDR3 loop is CASSPGQGGEAFF. The CDR3 coding sequence is TGTGCCAGCTCACCGGGACAGGGAGGAGAAGCTTTCTTT.

This CDR3 reads CASSTRWGTDSYEQYF. The CDR3 DNA reads TGTGCCAGCAGCACCCGATGGGGGACAGACTCCTACGAGCAGTACTTC. The chain combines TRBV7-2 with TRBJ2-7; 7 bases align to TRBD1. Losses at the gene ends were 5 bases for V and 0 bases for J; bases not matched to a gene: 10. Germline V CDR1 and CDR2: SGHTA, FQGNSA. There are 16 residues in the CDR3.

V and J are TRBV10-1 and TRBJ2-5; TRBD2 might be the D (5 bases). Germline V gene lookup returns CDR1 WNHNN and CDR2 SYGVQD (reference sequence). The CDR3 spans 13 residues. V lost 5 bases, J lost 1 base, and 8 bases lay in between. The CDR3 loop is CASSRGFQETQYF. The CDR3 nucleotides read TGCGCCAGCAGTCGGGGTTTCCAAGAGACCCAGTACTTC.

The rearrangement uses TRBV5-1 and TRBJ1-4, with D tentatively TRBD1 (6 bases). CDR3 length equals 20 residues. Germline CDR1 reads SGHRS; CDR2 reads YFSETQ. The V gene lost 4 bases and the J gene lost 0 bases, with 25 bases spanning the gap. The CDR3 DNA is TGCGCCAGCAGCCCGGGCCGACAGGCACAATCTCAGTCAACTAATGAAAAACTGTTTTTT. The encoded protein is CASSPGRQAQSQSTNEKLFF. Full variable domain (missing parts from reference TRBV5-1 and TRBJ1-4): KAGVTQTPRYLIKTRGQQVTLSCSPISGHRSVSWYQQTPGQGLQFLFEYFSETQRNKGNFPGRFSGRQFSNSRSEMNVSTLELGDSALYLCASSPGRQAQSQSTNEKLFFGSGTQLSVL.

The V and J genes are TRBV5-1 and TRBJ1-5; D might be TRBD1 (6 bases). The CDR3 is made up of 16 amino acids. The germline V and J ends were trimmed by 2 bases and 4 bases, with 16 bases remaining between them. The germline V gene encodes CDR1 SGHRS and CDR2 YFSETQ. DNA for the CDR3: TGCGCCAGCAGCTTATCCGGGACAACCGAGAATCAGCCCCAGCATTTT. Its protein product is CASSLSGTTENQPQHF.

V and J are TRBV7-3 and TRBJ2-3; 15 bases map to TRBD2. The CDR3 is 17 residues long. V lost 5 bases and J lost 6; bases outside the gene matches: 9. Germline values: CDR1 SGHTA, CDR2 FQGTGA. DNA of the CDR3: TGTGCCAGCAGCCCGGGGACTAGCGGGGGGCCCCGTGATACGCAGTATTTT. This translates into CASSPGTSGGPRDTQYF.

The V and J genes are TRBV27 and TRBJ1-2; 12 nucleotides match TRBD1. Looked up from germline, CDR1 is MNHEY and CDR2 is SMNVEV (reference sequence). This CDR3 spans 16 amino acids. J gave up 8 bases and V 5 bases, and 12 bases lay outside the gene matches. The CDR3 protein is CASSRLGQGAPGGYTF. CDR3 DNA: TGTGCCAGCAGTCGATTGGGACAGGGGGCACCAGGGGGCTACACCTTC.

This clone came up once. CDR3 sequence: CASSGHMNTEAFF. The CDR3 nucleotides read TGTGCCAGCAGCGGGCATATGAACACTGAAGCTTTCTTT. This chain connects TRBV9 to TRBJ1-1; D unresolved. Germline V lookup: CDR1 SGDLS, CDR2 YYNGEE. Trimming shortened V by 3 bases and J by 0 bases, and 6 bases separated the two germline ends. The CDR3 is 13 amino acids.

The chain is built from TRBV11-2 and TRBJ2-2; no reliable D call. The CDR3 is 13 amino acids. V lost 4 bases to trimming and J lost 4 bases, with 7 bases between them. CDR1 SGHAT and CDR2 FQNNGV come from the germline V gene. The chain's CDR3 is CASSYTVTGELFF. CDR3 coding DNA: TGTGCCAGCAGCTATACAGTCACCGGGGAGCTGTTTTTT.

This chain joins TRBV18 and TRBJ2-2; the match to TRBD1 covers 7 bases. This CDR3 comprises 16 residues. Germline V gene sequence: CDR1 KGHSH, CDR2 LQKENI. Unmatched junction bases numbered 8, after V lost 3 bases and J lost 4 bases. The CDR3 loop is CASSPFDPGGTGELFF. In DNA, the CDR3 is TGTGCCAGCTCACCGTTTGACCCAGGGGGCACCGGGGAGCTGTTTTTT. The variable domain in full, with the rest retrieved from reference TRBV18 and TRBJ2-2, is NAGVMQNPRHLVRRRGQEARLRCSPMKGHSHVYWYRQLPEEGLKFMVYLQKENIIDESGMPKERFSAEFPKEGPSILRIQQVVRGDSAAYFCASSPFDPGGTGELFFGEGSRLTVL.

This chain connects TRBV2 to TRBJ2-5, with 10 bases aligning to TRBD2. From germline, CDR1 is SNHLY and CDR2 FYNNEI. The CDR3 sequence is 15 residues long. The junction had 7 bases not matched to a gene; V was cut back by 6 bases and J by 3 bases. CDR3 residues: CASRSQGLAEETQYF. CDR3 sequence (DNA): TGTGCCAGCAGGTCCCAAGGACTAGCGGAAGAGACCCAGTACTTC.